Listed below are T cell receptor beta chains from one sample, sequenced in a study of cytomegalovirus exposure and HLA in healthy donors. This table comes from immunoSEQ multiplex PCR, and its TCRdb copy is limited to in-frame clones, with some not included. The data hold over 150,000 clones, with approximately 96% observed a single time. Sequencing was performed on PBMCs. The origin of the receptors is a woman between 18 and 30 years old in good health and CMV-seronegative. Each CDR3 is given with its conserved first and last residue. A D gene is named only where the DNA matches it firmly. For some rows the clone size is stated as once, few or many, or as a class when expanded; others skip it.

D	size	J	V	CDR3	DNA
TRBD2	.	TRBJ2-7	TRBV7-2	CASSYSGGAVYEQYF	TGTGCCAGCAGTTATAGCGGGGGGGCGGTCTACGAGCAGTACTTC
.	.	TRBJ2-7	TRBV11-2	CASKLQGSTYEQYF	TGTGCCAGCAAGCTACAGGGTTCAACTTACGAGCAGTACTTC
.	.	TRBJ2-5	TRBV7-9	CASRPSWDTQETQYF	TGTGCCAGCAGGCCATCATGGGACACTCAAGAGACCCAGTACTTC
TRBD2	.	TRBJ2-1	TRBV30	CAWSVVLAGGPYNEQFF	TGTGCCTGGAGTGTTGTATTAGCGGGGGGCCCCTACAATGAGCAGTTCTTC
.	once	TRBJ1-4	TRBV11-2	CASSLRQLEKLFF	TGTGCCAGCAGCCTTCGACAGCTAGAAAAACTGTTTTTT
.	.	TRBJ2-3	TRBV5-1	CASSYRGGQRSTDTQYF	TGCGCCAGCAGCTACCGGGGGGGACAGAGAAGCACAGATACGCAGTATTTT
.	.	TRBJ1-1	TRBV5-4	CASSLELLNTEAFF	TGTGCCAGCAGCTTAGAACTATTGAACACTGAAGCTTTCTTT
TRBD2	.	TRBJ2-5	TRBV4-2	CASSQGSGGPPETQYF	TGTGCCAGCAGCCAAGGGTCGGGGGGGCCTCCAGAGACCCAGTACTTC
.	.	TRBJ1-1	TRBV5-4	CASSFQGNTEAFF	TGTGCCAGCAGCTTCCAGGGCAACACTGAAGCTTTCTTT
.	.	TRBJ1-3	TRBV6-5	CATGLNSGNTIYF	TGTGCCACCGGTCTTAACTCTGGAAACACCATATATTTT
.	.	TRBJ2-7	TRBV7-8	CASSLGAGGSYEQYF	TGTGCCAGCAGCTTGGGGGCGGGCGGCTCCTACGAGCAGTACTTC
TRBD1	.	TRBJ1-1	TRBV6-5	CASNFDRDAAEAFF	TGTGCCAGCAATTTTGACAGGGATGCCGCTGAAGCTTTCTTT
.	.	TRBJ2-7	TRBV5-1	CASSLAELPSYEQYF	TGCGCCAGCAGCTTGGCCGAGCTGCCCTCCTACGAGCAGTACTTC
.	few	TRBJ1-5	TRBV2	CASSDPVRPQHF	TGTGCCAGCAGTGACCCCGTTAGGCCCCAGCATTTT
TRBD1	.	TRBJ2-2	TRBV5-1	CASSYTGVLTGELFF	TGCGCCAGCAGCTATACAGGGGTCCTCACCGGGGAGCTGTTTTTT
.	.	TRBJ1-3	TRBV27	CASSLNRVEGNTIYF	TGTGCCAGCAGTTTAAACAGGGTAGAAGGAAACACCATATATTTT